One sample yielded the 17 T cell receptor beta chains listed below, sequenced in a study of cytomegalovirus exposure and HLA in healthy donors. The PCR used 60 Vbeta and 13 Jbeta primers. Generated by immunoSEQ multiplex PCR, the TCRdb table keeps only in-frame clones and is missing some. Of about 150,000 clones in the sample, about 79% are singletons; the top ten hold about 1.7%. The sequenced material came from PBMCs. These receptors all come from a woman in her 30s in good health and CMV-seronegative.

The J gene is TRBJ1-1, the V gene TRBV5-1; a weak D match, TRBD1 (5 bases). The CDR3 totals 14 residues. The germline V and J ends were trimmed by 0 bases and 6 bases, with 12 bases remaining between them. Per the germline V gene, CDR1 is SGHRS and CDR2 is YFSETQ. In nucleotides, the CDR3 is TGCGCCAGCAGCTTGGCCGGGGGGTACGCTGAAGCTTTCTTT. As protein: CASSLAGGYAEAFF.

V gene TRBV9 combines with J gene TRBJ1-1; TRBD1 is a possible D gene (5 bases). Germline loops: CDR1 SGDLS, CDR2 YYNGEE. The CDR3 extends over 15 amino acids. V lost 0 bases and J lost 1, with 10 bases in between. The DNA for the CDR3 is TGTGCCAGCAGCGTAGGTCAGGGTTGGAACACTGAAGCTTTCTTT. Amino acid sequence: CASSVGQGWNTEAFF.

In its sample, this clone was seen once. The gene calls are TRBV27 and TRBJ1-1; TRBD1 matches at 8 bases. Per germline, CDR1 MNHEY and CDR2 SMNVEV (reference sequence). This CDR3 is built from 15 residues. With 5 bases clipped from V and 4 bases from J, the junction kept 9 bases outside the gene matches. The CDR3 is CASSPRTGKSTEAFF. For the CDR3, the DNA is TGTGCCAGCAGTCCAAGGACAGGGAAAAGCACTGAAGCTTTCTTT.

This clone showed up just a few times. The V call is TRBV5-1, the J call TRBJ2-3; 10 positions match TRBD1. Trimming cost V 4 bases and J 3 bases; bases outside gene matches: 5. The CDR3 loop spans 15 amino acids. In germline, CDR1 is SGHRS, CDR2 YFSETQ. Written as DNA, the CDR3 is TGCGCCAGCAGCCCCAGGACAGGGGGGACAGATACGCAGTATTTT. This codes for CASSPRTGGTDTQYF.

This clone was counted only a few times. This chain connects TRBV7-2 to TRBJ2-3; 7 bases map to TRBD2. Germline CDR1 reads SGHTA; CDR2 reads FQGNSA. The CDR3 has 15 amino acids. The trim removed 5 bases at V and 2 bases at J, leaving 7 bases unmatched. CDR3 protein: CASSPGGFPTDTQYF. CDR3 nucleotides: TGTGCCAGCAGCCCCGGGGGGTTTCCCACAGATACGCAGTATTTT.

The chain recombines TRBV29-1 with TRBJ1-1; 10 bases align to TRBD1. V gave up 6 bases and J gave up 5 bases; unmatched junction bases: 12. Germline-derived CDR1 and CDR2 are SQVTM and ANQGSEA. This CDR3 is 15 amino acids long. CDR3 protein: CSVGQGEYDGTEAFF. The CDR3 DNA reads as TGCAGCGTAGGACAGGGGGAATATGATGGGACTGAAGCTTTCTTT.

This clone was detected a few times. The CDR3 DNA sequence: TGCGCCAGCAGCCTAGGGACTAGCGGGGAATACGAGCAGTACTTC. Protein: CASSLGTSGEYEQYF. The chain combines TRBV5-1 with TRBJ2-7; TRBD2 matches 13 bases. J was trimmed by 4 bases and V by 4 bases; bases with no gene match: 5. The CDR3 has 15 residues. Germline V gene sequence: CDR1 SGHRS, CDR2 YFSETQ. Complete variable domain (other parts from reference TRBV5-1 and TRBJ2-7): KAGVTQTPRYLIKTRGQQVTLSCSPISGHRSVSWYQQTPGQGLQFLFEYFSETQRNKGNFPGRFSGRQFSNSRSEMNVSTLELGDSALYLCASSLGTSGEYEQYFGPGTRLTVT.

This clone showed up just once. The chain has TRBV6-5 and TRBJ2-7, with 10 bases matching TRBD1. The V gene's germline CDR1 is MNHEY and CDR2 SVGAGI. CDR3 length: 15 residues. V was pared by 6 bases and J by 4 bases, with 9 bases of the junction left unmatched. The CDR3 coding sequence is TGTGCCAGCAGACCCGGGACAGGGGATCGGTACGAGCAGTACTTC. It specifies CASRPGTGDRYEQYF.

The chain carries TRBV5-1 and TRBJ1-2; D possibly corresponds to TRBD1 (5 bases). V lost 0 bases and J 6 bases, leaving 6 bases between the germline ends. This CDR3 is built from 12 residues. From germline, CDR1 is SGHRS and CDR2 YFSETQ. The CDR3 is CASSLEGDGYTF. The DNA for the CDR3 is TGCGCCAGCAGCTTGGAAGGGGATGGCTACACCTTC. Together with reference TRBV5-1 and TRBJ1-2, the CDR3 gives the full variable domain: KAGVTQTPRYLIKTRGQQVTLSCSPISGHRSVSWYQQTPGQGLQFLFEYFSETQRNKGNFPGRFSGRQFSNSRSEMNVSTLELGDSALYLCASSLEGDGYTFGSGTRLTVV.

This chain links TRBV5-1 with TRBJ2-2, with unresolved D. This CDR3 comprises 14 residues. Germline assignment: CDR1 SGHRS and CDR2 YFSETQ. V dropped 2 bases and J dropped 0 bases, with 5 bases sitting between them. The chain's CDR3 is CASSFLANTGELFF. DNA for the CDR3: TGCGCCAGCAGCTTCTTAGCGAACACCGGGGAGCTGTTTTTT.

The chain links TRBV5-1 to TRBJ1-2; weak D call: TRBD1 (5 bases). V lost 0 bases, J lost 8 bases, and 11 bases lay in between. The CDR3 totals 13 residues. Germline V gives CDR1 SGHRS, CDR2 YFSETQ. The CDR3 here is CASSLADTTGYTF. CDR3 nucleotide sequence: TGCGCCAGCAGCTTGGCGGACACCACGGGCTACACCTTC. The variable domain in full, with the rest retrieved from reference TRBV5-1 and TRBJ1-2, is KAGVTQTPRYLIKTRGQQVTLSCSPISGHRSVSWYQQTPGQGLQFLFEYFSETQRNKGNFPGRFSGRQFSNSRSEMNVSTLELGDSALYLCASSLADTTGYTFGSGTRLTVV.

This clone was observed a single time. The genes are TRBV6-1 and TRBJ1-1; 8 nucleotides line up with TRBD1. Germline CDR1 is MNHNS and CDR2 is SASEGT. This CDR3 has 15 residues. V was pared by 1 base and J by 3 bases, with 4 bases of the junction left unmatched. The CDR3 DNA sequence: TGTGCCAGCAGTGAAGGGACAGGGTTCGACACTGAAGCTTTCTTT. This encodes CASSEGTGFDTEAFF.

This chain links TRBV7-2 with TRBJ1-5; 10 nucleotides align to TRBD1. The V gene's germline CDR1 is SGHTA and CDR2 FQGNSA. Trimming removed 4 bases from V and 2 bases from J; junction bases left unmatched: 2. The CDR3 runs 15 residues. As DNA, the CDR3 is TGTGCCAGCAGCTACGGACAGGGGGGCAATCAGCCCCAGCATTTT. Protein product: CASSYGQGGNQPQHF.

The rearrangement links TRBV30 to TRBJ2-5, with 8 nucleotides matching TRBD2. Germline V lookup: CDR1 GTSNPN, CDR2 SVGIG (reference sequence). CDR3 size: 15 residues. The junction had 7 bases not matched to a gene; V was cut back by 1 base and J by 3 bases. DNA of the CDR3: TGTGCCTGGAGTGCCGGACTAGCTGATAAAGAGACCCAGTACTTC. This translates into CAWSAGLADKETQYF. Full variable domain (remainder filled in from reference TRBV30 and TRBJ2-5): SQTIHQWPATLVQPVGSPLSLECTVEGTSNPNLYWYRQAAGRGLQLLFYSVGIGQISSEVPQNLSASRPQDRQFILSSKKLLLSDSGFYLCAWSAGLADKETQYFGPGTRLLVL.

The chain uses TRBV9 and TRBJ2-3, with a weak D call TRBD2 (5 bases). This CDR3 region has 15 residues. V lost 4 bases to trimming and J lost 4 bases, with 16 bases between them. Per the germline V gene, CDR1 is SGDLS and CDR2 is YYNGEE. The CDR3 DNA sequence: TGTGCCAGCAGCCCTTATCTCGGGGTTGCAGATACGCAGTATTTT. This gives the protein CASSPYLGVADTQYF.

J is TRBJ2-2 and V is TRBV6-4, with D perhaps matching TRBD2 (5 bases). The CDR3 is 15 residues long. Trimming shortened V by 0 bases and J by 7 bases, and 12 bases separated the two germline ends. Germline lookup yields CDR1 MRHNA and CDR2 SNTAGT. The CDR3 loop is CASSDSEDPGGELFF. Written as DNA, the CDR3 is TGTGCCAGCAGTGACTCGGAGGACCCGGGCGGGGAGCTGTTTTTT.

The chain couples TRBV6-1 to TRBJ1-5, with 7 bases lining up with TRBD1. The CDR3 totals 17 residues. Trimming removed 4 bases from V and 1 base from J; junction bases left unmatched: 10. Germline V CDR1 and CDR2: MNHNS, SASEGT. The CDR3 region has the DNA TGTGCCAGCAGTGCTTCAACAGGGGCAGGGAGCAATCAGCCCCAGCATTTT. It yields the protein CASSASTGAGSNQPQHF.